These 10 T cell receptor beta chains share one sample of origin, sequenced in a study of blood T cell repertoires in COVID-19. The data were produced by immunoSEQ multiplex PCR, yet TCRdb's version contains in-frame clones alone and is incomplete. Of more than 140,000 clones listed, about four fifths are singletons. Sequencing input: peripheral blood. The receptors stem from a human donor in a cohort sampled during active COVID-19.

The CDR3 reads CASSPGVTTGFSLEQYF. CDR3 nucleotide sequence: TGTGCCAGCAGCCCAGGGGTAACAACAGGGTTTTCGCTAGAGCAGTACTTC. The V and J genes are TRBV4-2 and TRBJ2-7; TRBD1 might be the D (6 bases). The V end was cut by 4 bases, the J end by 7 bases, with 26 bases between. CDR1 and CDR2 from the germline V gene are LGHNA and YNFKEQ. The CDR3 sequence is 17 residues long.

This clone was found once. V gene TRBV12-3 or TRBV12-4 combines with J gene TRBJ1-1; D remains ambiguous. The germline V and J ends were trimmed by 3 bases and 1 base, with 6 bases remaining between them. This CDR3 region has 13 residues. The CDR3 is CASSFSENTEAFF. CDR3 coding DNA: TGTGCCAGCAGTTTTTCAGAGAACACTGAAGCTTTCTTT.

The rearrangement uses TRBV27 and TRBJ1-2; 11 nucleotides line up with TRBD1. The CDR3 extends over 17 amino acids. Per the germline V gene, CDR1 is MNHEY and CDR2 is SMNVEV (reference sequence). The ends lost 6 bases at V and 7 bases at J; junction bases unmatched: 16. The CDR3 sequence is CASSLRGTGGPTSGYTF. In DNA, the CDR3 is TGTGCCAGCAGCCTACGGGGGACAGGGGGTCCTACGTCTGGCTACACCTTC.

The gene calls are TRBV11-2 and TRBJ1-1; TRBD1 matches 9 bases. In germline, CDR1 is SGHAT, CDR2 FQNNGV. Germline trimming cut 9 bases from V and 4 bases from J; bases unmatched to any gene: 6. The CDR3 is made up of 13 amino acids. CDR3 sequence (DNA): TGTGCCAGTGGGACAGGGTATACCACTGAAGCTTTCTTT. This sequence encodes CASGTGYTTEAFF.

This clone has more than one count but fewer than ten. The chain links TRBV18 to TRBJ1-2; TRBD1 matches at 7 bases. V shed 2 bases and J 6 bases; nucleotides not matched to a gene: 9. Germline CDR1 KGHSH, CDR2 LQKENI. The CDR3 is made up of 15 amino acids. DNA for the CDR3: TGTGCCAGCTCACCAACAGCCAGGGGGTATAATGGCTACACCTTC. The encoded protein is CASSPTARGYNGYTF.

The chain is built from TRBV18 and TRBJ1-1; TRBD1 might be the D (6 bases). V lost 3 bases and J 0 bases, leaving 11 bases between the germline ends. Germline lookup yields CDR1 KGHSH and CDR2 LQKENI. This CDR3 is 15 amino acids long. The CDR3 protein is CASSPRQEMNTEAFF. CDR3 nucleotides: TGTGCCAGCTCACCTCGACAGGAGATGAACACTGAAGCTTTCTTT.

The V gene is TRBV7-9, the J gene TRBJ2-7, with 14 bases fitting TRBD2. V lost 5 bases to trimming and J lost 3 bases; unmatched junction nucleotides: 3. Germline lookup yields CDR1 SEHNR and CDR2 FQNEAQ (reference sequence). CDR3 size: 15 residues. CDR3 sequence reads: CASSLGLAGVYEQYF. CDR3 coding DNA: TGTGCCAGCAGCCTGGGACTAGCGGGAGTCTACGAGCAGTACTTC.

The chain is built from TRBV18 and TRBJ2-1; TRBD2 matches 8 bases. CDR1 KGHSH and CDR2 LQKENI come from the germline V gene. This CDR3 comprises 17 residues. Trimming cost V 0 bases and J 1 base; bases outside gene matches: 5. The CDR3 spells CASSPPSAGASYNEQFF. The CDR3 region has the DNA TGTGCCAGCTCACCACCGTCAGCGGGAGCTTCCTACAATGAGCAGTTCTTC.

The chain recombines TRBV28 with TRBJ2-3; maybe TRBD2 (6 bases). Germline V gene sequence: CDR1 MDHEN, CDR2 SYDVKM. V was cut by 5 bases and J by 4 bases, with 7 bases left in between. This CDR3 has 12 amino acids. The CDR3 nucleotides read TGTGCCAGCAGTAGGAGGGCAGATACGCAGTATTTT. Translation: CASSRRADTQYF.

The chain recombines TRBV10-1 with TRBJ2-7; 9 bases are shared with TRBD1. CDR1 and CDR2 (germline): WNHNN, SYGVQD (reference sequence). The CDR3 sequence is 18 residues long. J was trimmed by 1 base and V by 4 bases; bases with no gene match: 14. Here the CDR3 DNA reads TGCGCCAGCAGTGCCGAGGGGGACAGGGTGATAGATTCCTACGAGCAGTACTTC. Protein product: CASSAEGDRVIDSYEQYF.